The 30 T cell receptor beta chains presented below share a single source sample, sequenced in a study of cytomegalovirus exposure and HLA in healthy donors. PCR used 60 Vbeta primers and 13 Jbeta primers. Sequencing was performed with immunoSEQ multiplex PCR; in TCRdb, only in-frame clones are kept and a portion is missing. The table records about 150,000 clones, 60% to 80% of them present only once. Material for sequencing was PBMCs. The receptors were gathered from a woman aged 45-60 years in good health and CMV-seropositive.

This chain links TRBV4-1 with TRBJ1-1; 8 bases are shared with TRBD1. The J segment lost 5 bases and the V segment lost 2 bases, leaving 7 bases of the junction unmatched. The germline V gene encodes CDR1 MGHRA and CDR2 YSYEKL. The CDR3 runs to 15 residues. The CDR3 loop reads CASSQYTGGLTEAFF. The CDR3 region has the DNA TGCGCCAGCAGCCAATATACAGGGGGGCTGACTGAAGCTTTCTTT.

DNA of the CDR3: TGTGCCAGTGGACGGAGGGACAGGGGGTCCGGTCAGCCCCAGCATTTT. Encoded protein: CASGRRDRGSGQPQHF. V and J are TRBV19 and TRBJ1-5; 11 bases are shared with TRBD1. V trimming: 8 bases; J trimming: 6 bases; junction bases outside the gene matches: 12. CDR1 LNHDA and CDR2 SQIVND come from the germline V gene (reference sequence). This CDR3 has 16 amino acids. The full variable domain, with the rest looked up from reference TRBV19 and TRBJ1-5, is DGGITQSPKYLFRKEGQNVTLSCEQNLNHDAMYWYRQDPGQGLRLIYYSQIVNDFQKGDIAEGYSVSREKKESFPLTVTSAQKNPTAFYLCASGRRDRGSGQPQHFGDGTRLSIL.

V is TRBV25-1 and J is TRBJ1-5; TRBD1 aligns across 7 bases. CDR1 is MGHDK and CDR2 is SYGVNS in the germline V gene. The ends lost 6 bases at V and 3 bases at J; junction bases unmatched: 2. The CDR3 spans 13 residues. In DNA, the CDR3 is TGTGCCAGCAGGAGGGGGCCCAATCAGCCCCAGCATTTT. Its protein is CASRRGPNQPQHF.

This chain uses TRBV11-3 with TRBJ2-5; TRBD2 agrees at 8 bases. This CDR3 region has 14 residues. Losses at the gene ends were 5 bases for V and 5 bases for J; bases not matched to a gene: 7. Germline loops: CDR1 SGHNT, CDR2 YENEEA. DNA of the CDR3: TGTGCCAGCAGCCTCGGGGGGGCGTTTGAGACCCAGTACTTC. Its translation: CASSLGGAFETQYF.

This chain joins TRBV19 and TRBJ1-1, with 7 bases aligning to TRBD1. V shed 11 bases, J shed 5 bases, and the junction held 14 bases outside the gene matches. The CDR3 runs to 14 residues. CDR1 is LNHDA and CDR2 is SQIVND in the germline V gene (reference sequence). DNA of the CDR3: TGTGCCGCTAGCTCCGACAGGGTAAAGACTGAAGCTTTCTTT. Amino acids: CAASSDRVKTEAFF. Using reference TRBV19 and TRBJ1-1 for the parts outside the CDR3, the full variable domain is DGGITQSPKYLFRKEGQNVTLSCEQNLNHDAMYWYRQDPGQGLRLIYYSQIVNDFQKGDIAEGYSVSREKKESFPLTVTSAQKNPTAFYLCAASSDRVKTEAFFGQGTRLTVV.

This chain uses TRBV5-1 with TRBJ2-7; D is unclear. The germline CDR1 and CDR2 sequences are SGHRS and YFSETQ. Trimming stripped 6 bases from V and 4 bases from J, with 11 bases between. The CDR3 is 12 residues long. Here the CDR3 reads CASTPGGYEQYF. Written as DNA, the CDR3 is TGCGCCAGCACCCCAGGTGGGTACGAGCAGTACTTC.

V and J are TRBV5-6 and TRBJ2-3, with D unresolved. V shed 0 bases and J shed 8 bases, with 7 bases lying between them. The CDR3 extends over 12 amino acids. Per germline, CDR1 SGHDT and CDR2 YYEEEE. CDR3 DNA sequence: TGTGCCAGCAGCTTGGGTTCTCGTACGCAGTATTTT. Protein sequence: CASSLGSRTQYF.

This clone appeared once. The chain uses TRBV19 and TRBJ1-5; 8 bases are shared with TRBD1. The CDR3 runs to 15 residues. V was clipped by 7 bases and J by 6 bases; unmatched bases: 11. The germline V gene encodes CDR1 LNHDA and CDR2 SQIVND (reference sequence). CDR3 bases: TGTGCCAGTACCTGGACAGGGTCGACGGGTCAGCCCCAGCATTTT. As protein: CASTWTGSTGQPQHF.

This chain joins TRBV9 and TRBJ1-3; D may be TRBD1 (6 bases). The ends were cut back, 3 bases at V and 0 bases at J, with 13 bases in the middle. Per germline, CDR1 SGDLS and CDR2 YYNGEE. There are 16 residues in the CDR3. CDR3 sequence (DNA): TGTGCCAGCAGCGCCTACAGGGTAAACTCTGGAAACACCATATATTTT. This codes for CASSAYRVNSGNTIYF.

This clone was recorded once. This rearrangement joins TRBV5-1 to TRBJ2-7; maybe TRBD1 (6 bases). Per the germline V gene, CDR1 is SGHRS and CDR2 is YFSETQ. CDR3 length: 14 residues. Trimming removed 3 bases from V and 5 bases from J, with 15 bases in between. CDR3: CASSYSRRGHEQYF. The DNA of the CDR3 is TGCGCCAGCAGCTATTCGCGCAGGGGCCACGAGCAGTACTTC.

Comments on this clone: Its ends do not fully match the called genes, so a read error is possible. This rearrangement joins TRBV6-6 to TRBJ1-5; D gene uncertain. Per the germline V gene, CDR1 is MNHNY and CDR2 is SVGAGI (reference sequence). The CDR3 has 15 amino acids. This CDR3 reads CASSYSPGSNQPQHF. The CDR3 DNA reads as TGTGCCAGCAGCTACTCCCCGGGATCTAATCAGCCCCAGCATTTT.

V and J are TRBV2 and TRBJ1-6; D gene uncertain. CDR3 length equals 15 residues. Germline CDR1 reads SNHLY; CDR2 reads FYNNEI. Deletions cut 7 bases from V and 7 bases from J, with 17 bases between. This chain's CDR3 is CASIGNGFLNSPLHF. The CDR3 DNA reads TGTGCCAGCATCGGGAACGGGTTTTTGAATTCACCCCTCCACTTT.

The count of this clone is one. J is TRBJ2-2 and V is TRBV5-1, with 14 bases identical to TRBD2. After removal of 3 bases from V and 8 bases from J, the junction contained 15 bases not matched to a gene. Germline V CDR1 and CDR2: SGHRS, YFSETQ. CDR3 length: 19 amino acids. The CDR3 spells CASSSGTSGGVNLNGELFF. For the CDR3, the DNA is TGCGCCAGCAGCTCTGGGACTAGCGGGGGAGTGAACCTGAATGGGGAGCTGTTTTTT.

The CDR3 sequence: CASSLGSRSETQYF. The CDR3 DNA reads TGTGCCAGCAGCTTAGGCAGCAGGTCGGAGACCCAGTACTTC. The chain links TRBV7-7 to TRBJ2-5; D unclear. CDR3 length: 14 amino acids. Germline CDR1 SSHAT, CDR2 FNYEAQ (reference sequence). Deletions cut 1 base from V and 5 bases from J, with 11 bases between.

The chain is built from TRBV7-9 and TRBJ2-3; the D gene is possibly TRBD1 (5 bases). The CDR3 loop spans 16 amino acids. Trimming shortened V by 3 bases and J by 5 bases, and 18 bases separated the two germline ends. Germline CDR1 SEHNR, CDR2 FQNEAQ (reference sequence). CDR3 nucleotides: TGTGCCAGCAGCTTTGACCCGGGCAGGGCGATAGATACGCAGTATTTT. It specifies CASSFDPGRAIDTQYF.

This chain uses TRBV6-6 with TRBJ2-3; 9 nucleotides align to TRBD1. Germline CDR1 and CDR2: MNHNY and SVGAGI (reference sequence). The CDR3 is 16 amino acids. V shed 4 bases and J 4 bases; nucleotides not matched to a gene: 9. CDR3 in amino acids: CASSLTGTGFSDTQYF. The DNA for the CDR3 is TGTGCCAGCAGTTTGACCGGGACAGGGTTTTCAGATACGCAGTATTTT.

The chain couples TRBV11-1 to TRBJ1-6, with 10 bases identical to TRBD1. In germline, CDR1 is SGHAT, CDR2 FQDESV (reference sequence). V gave up 1 base and J gave up 7 bases; unmatched junction bases: 1. This CDR3 comprises 15 residues. CDR3 protein: CASSLEGQGNSPLHF. The CDR3 DNA is TGTGCCAGCAGCTTAGAGGGACAGGGGAATTCACCCCTCCACTTT.

The chain combines TRBV6-1 with TRBJ1-5; D might be TRBD1 (6 bases). The CDR3 consists of 13 residues. CDR1 is MNHNS and CDR2 is SASEGT in the germline V gene. The ends were cut back, 6 bases at V and 6 bases at J, with 12 bases in the middle. The CDR3 protein is CASREDRIQPQHF. The CDR3 DNA reads TGTGCCAGCAGAGAGGACAGAATTCAGCCCCAGCATTTT.

This clone was recorded once. The J gene is TRBJ2-6, the V gene TRBV10-3; 8 nucleotides align to TRBD1. The V gene's germline CDR1 is ENHRY and CDR2 SYGVKD. The CDR3 has 15 residues. The V gene end was trimmed by 9 bases and the J gene end by 3 bases; junction bases not matched to a gene: 7. DNA of the CDR3: TGTGCCATTGCAGGGGGCTGGAGTGGGGCCAACGTCCTGACTTTC. Translated, it gives CAIAGGWSGANVLTF.

This clone was counted only a few times. The V call is TRBV21-1, the J call TRBJ2-5; the table assigns TRBD2, which was not confirmed against the DNA. TRBV21-1 is a pseudogene segment. This CDR3 is 14 amino acids long. CDR3 in DNA: TGTGCCAGCAGCAAAGTGAGGGGGGGGGAGACCCAGTACTTC. Its translation is CASSKVRGGETQYF.

The chain employs TRBV13 and TRBJ1-3; TRBD1 might be the D (6 bases). V gave up 2 bases and J gave up 4 bases, with 15 bases separating them. Germline-derived CDR1 and CDR2 are PRHDT and FYEKMQ (reference sequence). This CDR3 is 16 amino acids long. The CDR3 nucleotides read TGTGCCAGCAGCTTAAGCGGTCAGGGGCCCGGAAACACCATATATTTT. Encoded protein: CASSLSGQGPGNTIYF.

This clone was counted only a few times. DNA of the CDR3: TGTGCCAGTACCGCCTGGGGACAGGGGAGCAATCAGCCCCAGCATTTT. It yields the protein CASTAWGQGSNQPQHF. V and J are TRBV19 and TRBJ1-5; 10 bases map to TRBD1. The V gene end was trimmed by 7 bases and the J gene end by 1 base; junction bases not matched to a gene: 7. This CDR3 has 16 amino acids. The germline V gene has CDR1 LNHDA and CDR2 SQIVND (reference sequence). Combining the CDR3 with reference TRBV19 and TRBJ1-5 gives the whole variable domain DGGITQSPKYLFRKEGQNVTLSCEQNLNHDAMYWYRQDPGQGLRLIYYSQIVNDFQKGDIAEGYSVSREKKESFPLTVTSAQKNPTAFYLCASTAWGQGSNQPQHFGDGTRLSIL.

The rearrangement uses TRBV18 and TRBJ2-5; D possibly corresponds to TRBD1 (6 bases). CDR3 length: 14 residues. Germline V gene lookup returns CDR1 KGHSH and CDR2 LQKENI. Trimming cost V 6 bases and J 2 bases, with 13 bases left between them. The CDR3 bases are TGTGCCAGCTCGCCTACAACAGGGCAAGAGACCCAGTACTTC. This codes for CASSPTTGQETQYF.

The chain carries TRBV2 and TRBJ2-7, with 7 bases lining up with TRBD2. CDR1 and CDR2 (germline): SNHLY, FYNNEI. The CDR3 is 15 residues long. V was pared by 2 bases and J by 2 bases, with 6 bases of the junction left unmatched. The CDR3 spells CASSELGRGTYEQYF. The DNA for the CDR3 is TGTGCCAGCAGTGAATTAGGGCGGGGGACCTACGAGCAGTACTTC.

This chain uses TRBV27 with TRBJ1-2; 8 positions agree with TRBD1. The junction had 2 bases not matched to a gene; V was cut back by 2 bases and J by 6 bases. CDR3 size: 13 residues. From germline, CDR1 is MNHEY and CDR2 SMNVEV (reference sequence). CDR3 amino acids: CASSLHRGDGYTF. The CDR3 DNA reads TGTGCCAGCAGTTTACACAGGGGGGATGGCTACACCTTC.

As for this clone: A junction end diverges from the germline sequence, so it may reflect a read error. The chain joins TRBV6-1 to TRBJ1-4; maybe TRBD1 (5 bases). The germline CDR1 and CDR2 sequences are MNHNS and SASEGT. This CDR3 has 14 residues. The CDR3 DNA reads as TGTGGCAGCAGTCCTGGGGCAGATAATGAAAAACTGTTTTTT. Translated, it gives CGSSPGADNEKLFF.

This clone has more than one count but fewer than ten. The chain combines TRBV5-1 with TRBJ2-1, with TRBD2 matching over 10 bases. The trim removed 2 bases at V and 7 bases at J, leaving 6 bases unmatched. Germline V gene sequence: CDR1 SGHRS, CDR2 YFSETQ. CDR3 length equals 15 residues. CDR3 sequence reads: CASSFGAGGRNEQFF. The CDR3 DNA sequence: TGCGCCAGCAGCTTCGGAGCGGGGGGGAGGAATGAGCAGTTCTTC.

The gene calls are TRBV5-1 and TRBJ1-4; D perhaps matches TRBD1 (6 bases). This CDR3 is 15 amino acids long. V was cut by 0 bases and J by 8 bases, with 14 bases left in between. Germline CDR1 and CDR2: SGHRS and YFSETQ. For the CDR3, the DNA is TGCGCCAGCAGCTTGGCGGGGACACAGGGCGAAAAACTGTTTTTT. Encoded protein: CASSLAGTQGEKLFF.

V usage is TRBV7-8 and J usage is TRBJ2-4; 8 bases match TRBD2. This CDR3 contains 13 residues. Germline V gives CDR1 SGHVS, CDR2 FQNEAQ. J was trimmed by 8 bases and V by 7 bases; bases with no gene match: 7. The CDR3 spells CASTTRGGDIQYF. In DNA form, the CDR3 reads TGTGCCAGCACCACCCGGGGGGGAGACATTCAGTACTTC.

The genes are TRBV2 and TRBJ1-3, with a possible D match to TRBD1 (6 bases). Germline lookup yields CDR1 SNHLY and CDR2 FYNNEI. The CDR3 has 13 amino acids. Trimming cost V 4 bases and J 2 bases, with 6 bases left between them. The CDR3 reads CASSGTAGNTIYF. As DNA, the CDR3 is TGTGCCAGCAGTGGGACAGCTGGAAACACCATATATTTT.